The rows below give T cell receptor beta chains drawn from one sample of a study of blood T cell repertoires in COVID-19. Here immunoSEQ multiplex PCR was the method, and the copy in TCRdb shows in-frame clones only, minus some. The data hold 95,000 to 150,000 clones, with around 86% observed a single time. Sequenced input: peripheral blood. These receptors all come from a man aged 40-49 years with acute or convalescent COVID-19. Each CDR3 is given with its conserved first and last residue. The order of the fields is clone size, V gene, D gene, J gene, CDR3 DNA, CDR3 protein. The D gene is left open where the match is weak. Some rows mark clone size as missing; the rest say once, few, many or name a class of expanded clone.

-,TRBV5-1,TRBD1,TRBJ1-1,TGCGCCAGCAGGGACAGGATTAACACTGAAGCTTTCTTT,CASRDRINTEAFF
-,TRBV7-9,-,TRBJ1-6,TGTGCCAGCAGCCCCCCGACAGCTTATAATTCACCCCTCCACTTT,CASSPPTAYNSPLHF
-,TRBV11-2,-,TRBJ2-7,TGTGCCAGCAGCTCCCACTACGAGCAGTACTTC,CASSSHYEQYF
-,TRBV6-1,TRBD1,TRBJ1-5,TGTGCCAGCAGTGAAACGTCAGGGGGATTTGCTAGCAATCAGCCCCAGCATTTT,CASSETSGGFASNQPQHF
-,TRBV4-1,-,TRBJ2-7,TGCGCCAGCAGCCAAGTGGCGGCAGCCACCTACGAGCAGTACTTC,CASSQVAAATYEQYF
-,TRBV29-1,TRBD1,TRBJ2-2,TGCAGCGCCGCACAGGGGGTAGAAACCGGGGAGCTGTTTTTT,CSAAQGVETGELFF
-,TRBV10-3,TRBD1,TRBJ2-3,TGTGCCACTTCGGACAGGGGGCGTTCGGATACGCAGTATTTT,CATSDRGRSDTQYF
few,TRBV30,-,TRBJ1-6,TGTGCCTGGAGTACCATGGGGAGAGTAGTTTCACCCCTCCACTTT,CAWSTMGRVVSPLHF
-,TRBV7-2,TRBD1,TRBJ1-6,TGTGCCAGCAGTTCATCGGGGACAGCAAATTCACCCCTCCACTTT,CASSSSGTANSPLHF
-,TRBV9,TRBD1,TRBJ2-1,TGTGCCAGCAGCTACACAGGGGAAACCTACAATGAGCAGTTCTTC,CASSYTGETYNEQFF
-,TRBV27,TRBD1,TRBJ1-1,TGTGCCAGCAGACCACAGGGGGGTAACACTGAAGCTTTCTTT,CASRPQGGNTEAFF
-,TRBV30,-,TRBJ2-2,TGTGCCTGGAGTACGGAACGGGGTGGTACCGGGGAGCTGTTTTTT,CAWSTERGGTGELFF